This TCR beta chain was sequenced in a study of low-dose radiotherapy and immunotherapy resistance in tumors. This clonotype was counted many times. Primers targeting TRAV and TRBV primed first-strand cDNA, covering alpha and beta chains. TCRs underwent about 22 PCR cycles of amplification with a constant-region primer and V-primer adapter. TCRdb called the reads again in MiXCR, with one record for every CDR3 protein. The table includes roughly 100,000 distinct CDR3 sequences, less than 25% detected once. Time point here: after trial treatment. The treatment is: LDRT plus nivolumab, ipilimumab, low-dose cyclophosphamide and aspirin (RACIN trial). Patients deemed eligible presented with advanced solid tumors lacking tumor-infiltrating lymphocytes. The CDR3 runs to 15 residues. The junction had 8 bases not matched to a gene; V was cut back by 6 bases and J by 7 bases.

The source material was PBMCs, sampled after low-dose radiotherapy plus immunotherapy. The rearrangement joins TRBV12-3 or TRBV12-4 to TRBJ2-1; 11 bases are shared with TRBD2. This receptor was identified in a male donor with prostate cancer. CDR3 DNA: TGTGCCAGCAGCATACTAGCGGGGGCCTTTAATGAGCAGTTCTTC. This gives the protein CASSILAGAFNEQFF.